This T cell receptor beta chain was found in a study of OX40 agonist ivuxolimab in advanced cancers. This clone was observed a few times. The antigen remains unidentified. Trimming pared 1 base from V and 3 bases from J, leaving 4 bases between. Germline assignment: CDR1 LNHDA and CDR2 SQIVND (reference sequence). The CDR3 extends over 13 amino acids. Study-wide results and caveats: Expanded clones were, on average, more numerous among CD8+ T cells than CD4+. CD4+ and CD8+ blood T cells expanded clonally by week 6 at 0.1 to 3.0 mg/kg.

Repertoires were generated with immunoSEQ multiplex PCR, while TCRdb's copy carries only in-frame clones and drops some. The table records approximately 70,000 clones, under 95% of them present only once. The clonotype originates from an adult with an advanced solid tumor such as melanoma, head and neck, liver or kidney cancer. The starting material was CD4+ or CD8+ T cells sorted from blood, obtained in a trial of the OX40 agonist ivuxolimab. The rearrangement uses TRBV19 and TRBJ2-1; D ambiguous. CDR3 nucleotide sequence: TGTGCCAGTAGTATAGGCGGCTACAATGAGCAGTTCTTC. This sequence encodes CASSIGGYNEQFF.